The 18 T cell receptor beta chains reported below all come from one sample, sequenced in a study of T cell responses to AZD1222 COVID-19 vaccine. The repertoire was sequenced with immunoSEQ multiplex PCR; TCRdb's copy has only in-frame clones and lacks some. The table shows 90,000 to 130,000 clones, with about 90% occurring only once. The sample in question was peripheral blood, obtained on day 0 of AZD1222 vaccination. Every receptor here comes from an adult in good health.

The chain combines TRBV20-1 with TRBJ2-5, with D maybe TRBD2 (5 bases). The CDR3 has 15 residues. With 3 bases removed from V and 13 bases from J, the gap between germline ends came to 27 bases. CDR1 and CDR2 from the germline V gene are DFQATT and SNEGSKA (reference sequence). The CDR3 reads CSASQFKGSPEVRYF. The CDR3 DNA reads TGCAGTGCTAGTCAATTCAAAGGGAGCCCGGAGGTTCGGTACTTC.

A single count supports this clone. The chain links TRBV28 to TRBJ1-6, with TRBD1 identical over 7 bases. The junction had 11 bases not matched to a gene; V was cut back by 5 bases and J by 7 bases. The length of the CDR3 is 16 residues. Per germline, CDR1 MDHEN and CDR2 SYDVKM. CDR3 protein: CASSLGTEGRNSPLHF. CDR3 DNA sequence: TGTGCCAGCAGTCTCGGGACAGAGGGTAGGAATTCACCCCTCCACTTT.

The V call is TRBV7-9, the J call TRBJ1-2, with D hard to call. Germline values: CDR1 SEHNR, CDR2 FQNEAQ (reference sequence). CDR3 length: 14 amino acids. V was trimmed by 3 bases and J by 1 base, leaving 9 bases between them. The CDR3 coding sequence is TGTGCCAGCAGCTTGGGTCAGGTTAACTATGGCTACACCTTC. This codes for CASSLGQVNYGYTF.

The V call is TRBV2, the J call TRBJ1-4; TRBD1 aligns across 9 bases. CDR3 length equals 15 residues. Germline CDR1 is SNHLY and CDR2 is FYNNEI. V trimming: 6 bases; J trimming: 7 bases; junction bases outside the gene matches: 9. The CDR3 region has the DNA TGTGCCAGCAGCGTTGGGACAGGGTCGGGTGAAAAACTGTTTTTT. This gives the protein CASSVGTGSGEKLFF.

The V gene is TRBV7-9, the J gene TRBJ2-1; D is perhaps TRBD1 (5 bases). The CDR3 extends over 16 amino acids. Trimming cost V 5 bases and J 7 bases, with 21 bases left between them. Germline CDR1 is SEHNR and CDR2 is FQNEAQ (reference sequence). The CDR3 DNA reads as TGTGCCAGCAGCCCACTTGGGGTTTCGAAGGGGAATGAGCAGTTCTTC. Amino acids: CASSPLGVSKGNEQFF. Drawing the rest from reference TRBV7-9 and TRBJ2-1, the complete variable domain is DTGVSQNPRHKITKRGQNVTFRCDPISEHNRLYWYRQTLGQGPEFLTYFQNEAQLEKSRLLSDRFSAERPKGSFSTLEIQRTEQGDSAMYLCASSPLGVSKGNEQFFGPGTRLTVL.

The V gene is TRBV7-2, the J gene TRBJ2-2; 7 bases map to TRBD1. CDR1 and CDR2 (germline): SGHTA, FQGNSA. The CDR3 has 14 residues. The trim removed 1 base at V and 5 bases at J, leaving 1 base unmatched. The CDR3 here is CASSLGQGTGELFF. The CDR3 bases are TGTGCCAGCAGCTTAGGACAGGGAACCGGGGAGCTGTTTTTT.

The rearrangement links TRBV6-6 to TRBJ1-1; TRBD1 is a possible D gene (5 bases). The CDR3 extends over 16 amino acids. The V gene's germline CDR1 is MNHNY and CDR2 SVGAGI (reference sequence). V was trimmed by 0 bases and J by 8 bases, leaving 19 bases between them. The CDR3 DNA sequence: TGTGCCAGCAGTTACTCGAGCAGAGACGGGGGATCCGAAGCTTTCTTT. Amino acids: CASSYSSRDGGSEAFF.

The chain links TRBV19 to TRBJ2-6; D is unresolved. The germline gives CDR1 LNHDA, CDR2 SQIVND (reference sequence). The CDR3 totals 15 residues. Trimming shortened V by 6 bases and J by 2 bases, and 11 bases separated the two germline ends. DNA for the CDR3: TGTGCCAGTAGCCCTTATACAGCTGGGGCCAACGTCCTGACTTTC. Encoded protein: CASSPYTAGANVLTF.

This sequence joins TRBV12-3 or TRBV12-4 and TRBJ1-6; D remains ambiguous. The V end was cut by 3 bases, the J end by 10 bases, with 10 bases between. This CDR3 is 13 amino acids long. The CDR3 coding sequence is TGTGCCAGCAGTTTCTCCCTGCAGTCACCCCTCCACTTT. The encoded protein is CASSFSLQSPLHF.

The chain recombines TRBV7-2 with TRBJ1-2; TRBD1 is a possible D gene (6 bases). The V and J ends lost 8 bases and 2 bases respectively, with 18 bases between them. This CDR3 comprises 15 residues. Germline values: CDR1 SGHTA, CDR2 FQGNSA. This CDR3 reads CASRNRQETNYGYTF. The CDR3 DNA reads TGTGCCAGCCGTAACAGACAGGAAACAAACTATGGCTACACCTTC.

The V and J genes are TRBV2 and TRBJ1-5; the D is unclear. CDR3 length: 14 residues. In germline, CDR1 is SNHLY, CDR2 FYNNEI. V was pared by 6 bases and J by 2 bases, with 11 bases between. The CDR3 coding sequence is TGTGCCAGCAGCCAAACGGTGGGCAATCAGCCCCAGCATTTT. Its protein is CASSQTVGNQPQHF.

This chain connects TRBV6-6 to TRBJ1-1; D is perhaps TRBD1 (5 bases). Per the germline V gene, CDR1 is MNHNY and CDR2 is SVGAGI (reference sequence). Trimming took 2 bases from V and 4 from J, leaving 17 bases between them. The CDR3 is 16 residues long. The CDR3 coding sequence is TGTGCCAGCAGTTACGGGCAGGGAGGTAGAGGCACTGAAGCTTTCTTT. This translates into CASSYGQGGRGTEAFF.

V is TRBV28 and J is TRBJ1-4; possible D gene TRBD1, 5 bases. This CDR3 has 13 residues. V was shortened by 5 bases and J by 6 bases, with 10 bases between the two germline ends. Germline assignment: CDR1 MDHEN and CDR2 SYDVKM. The DNA of the CDR3 is TGTGCCAGCAGTGTCGGGACGGATGAAAAACTGTTTTTT. Its protein is CASSVGTDEKLFF.

The chain couples TRBV28 to TRBJ1-1; D possibly corresponds to TRBD1 (5 bases). Trimming shortened V by 4 bases and J by 1 base, and 16 bases separated the two germline ends. Per the germline V gene, CDR1 is MDHEN and CDR2 is SYDVKM. The CDR3 is made up of 16 amino acids. CDR3: CASSSSPRQPNTEAFF. DNA for the CDR3: TGTGCCAGCAGTTCTTCTCCTAGACAGCCGAACACTGAAGCTTTCTTT.

The chain recombines TRBV7-3 with TRBJ2-2; TRBD1 or TRBD2 may be the D gene (5 bases each). Trimming left V 5 bases short and J 7 bases short, with 17 bases between. Germline values: CDR1 SGHTA, CDR2 FQGTGA. This CDR3 is built from 15 residues. As DNA, the CDR3 is TGTGCCAGCAGCGAAAGGGACGGTGTCAGCGGGGAGCTGTTTTTT. Translation: CASSERDGVSGELFF.

The V gene is TRBV7-2, the J gene TRBJ2-7, with 7 bases matching TRBD2. CDR1 is SGHTA and CDR2 is FQGNSA in the germline V gene. Losses at the gene ends were 5 bases for V and 2 bases for J; bases not matched to a gene: 9. This CDR3 has 15 residues. Here the CDR3 reads CASSLGSGIPYEQYF. CDR3 sequence (DNA): TGTGCCAGCAGCCTCGGGAGCGGGATCCCCTACGAGCAGTACTTC.

V is TRBV3-1 (or the pseudogene TRBV3-2) and J is TRBJ2-1, with 8 bases aligning to TRBD2. V lost 5 bases, J lost 2 bases, and 11 bases stayed unmatched. This CDR3 contains 17 residues. Germline lookup yields CDR1 LGHDT and CDR2 YNNKEL (reference sequence). CDR3: CASSSRTSPTPYNEQFF. The CDR3 nucleotides read TGTGCCAGCAGCTCCCGGACTAGCCCAACACCCTACAATGAGCAGTTCTTC.

This chain joins TRBV18 and TRBJ2-6; 7 bases are a match to TRBD1. CDR3 length: 18 amino acids. The V segment lost 3 bases and the J segment 4 bases; nucleotides outside the gene matches: 12. Germline-derived CDR1 and CDR2 are KGHSH and LQKENI. CDR3 nucleotide sequence: TGTGCCAGCTCACCCCAGGGCGAGGGGGCCGGAGGGGCCAACGTCCTGACTTTC. Translation: CASSPQGEGAGGANVLTF.